This T cell receptor (beta chain) was found in a study of T-cell reconstitution after alpha-beta-depleted transplantation in children. Construction of the TCRbeta library involved unique molecular identifiers. TCRdb called the PCR reads again in MiXCR, with one record for every CDR3 protein. The profile shows about 540,000 distinct CDR3 sequences, around 17% of them singletons. The CDR3 extends over 16 amino acids. Germline loops: CDR1 SGHVS, CDR2 FQNEAQ. The V and J ends lost 5 bases and 0 bases respectively, with 14 bases between them. This sample comprised PBMCs from the stem cell graft donor, obtained from the stem cell graft. The receptor's source is a human donor who donated a stem cell graft to a child with acute lymphoblastic leukemia. This chain joins TRBV7-8 and TRBJ2-1; D uncertain. CDR3 loop: CASSPLAVFSYNEQFF. The DNA for the CDR3 is TGTGCCAGCAGCCCTCTGGCGGTTTTCTCCTACAATGAGCAGTTCTTC. Full variable domain (rest looked up from reference TRBV7-8 and TRBJ2-1): GAGVSQSPRYKVAKRGQDVALRCDPISGHVSLFWYQQALGQGPEFLTYFQNEAQLDKSGLPSDRFFAERPEGSVSTLKIQRTQQEDSAVYLCASSPLAVFSYNEQFFGPGTRLTVL.